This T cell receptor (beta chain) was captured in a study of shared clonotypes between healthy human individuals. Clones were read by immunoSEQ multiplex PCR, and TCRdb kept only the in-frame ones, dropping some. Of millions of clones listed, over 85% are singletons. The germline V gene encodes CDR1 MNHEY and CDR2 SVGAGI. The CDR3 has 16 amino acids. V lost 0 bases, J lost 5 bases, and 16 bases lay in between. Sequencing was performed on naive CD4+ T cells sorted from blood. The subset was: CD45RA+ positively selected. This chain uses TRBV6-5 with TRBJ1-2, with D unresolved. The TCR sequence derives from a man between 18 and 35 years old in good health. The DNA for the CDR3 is TGTGCCAGCAGTTACTCGACTGAAGGGAGCAAATATGGCTACACCTTC. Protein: CASSYSTEGSKYGYTF.